This T cell receptor (beta chain) was sequenced in a study of blood T cell repertoires in COVID-19. Original processing notes: Researchers report that nucleated cell counts were estimated from reference gene primer amplification. Profiled with immunoSEQ multiplex PCR; TCRdb holds only in-frame clones, not every one. V, J and clone size are those of that table, while D and trimming were read from the DNA. The table has some 76,000 clones, 75% to 95% seen once. Sequencing was carried out using peripheral blood. The sequence was collected from a woman under 30 with acute or convalescent COVID-19.

The CDR3 here is CASSHLQAFDEKLFF. The CDR3 coding sequence is TGTGCCAGCAGCCACCTCCAGGCCTTTGATGAAAAACTGTTTTTT. This chain connects TRBV4-2 to TRBJ1-4; D ambiguous. CDR3 length: 15 amino acids. Germline CDR1 reads LGHNA; CDR2 reads YNFKEQ. V gave up 3 bases and J gave up 6 bases, with 14 bases separating them.